Below, 24 T cell receptor beta chains from the same sample are listed, as sequenced in a study of glioma-infiltrating T cells after dendritic cell vaccination. TCRdb's table, derived via immunoSEQ multiplex PCR, lists solely in-frame clones and lacks some. This table has about 49,000 clones, roughly 85% appearing once. The material sequenced was blood, taken before dendritic cell vaccination. The receptors were gathered from a human donor with glioblastoma.

The rearrangement uses TRBV7-7 and TRBJ1-3, with D possibly matching TRBD1 (5 bases). The V gene's germline CDR1 is SSHAT and CDR2 FNYEAQ (reference sequence). This CDR3 has 18 residues. V shed 5 bases and J shed 0 bases, with 20 bases lying between them. The CDR3 protein is CASSPRVLGAGSGNTIYF. The CDR3 DNA reads as TGTGCCAGCAGCCCCCGGGTCTTAGGGGCTGGCTCTGGAAACACCATATATTTT. The full variable domain, rest sourced from reference TRBV7-7 and TRBJ1-3, is GAGVSQSPRYKVTKRGQDVTLRCDPISSHATLYWYQQALGQGPEFLTYFNYEAQPDKSGLPSDRFSAERPEGSISTLTIQRTEQRDSAMYRCASSPRVLGAGSGNTIYFGEGSWLTVV.

This chain uses TRBV7-6 with TRBJ1-3; D not resolved. This CDR3 is 16 amino acids long. V dropped 1 base and J dropped 0 bases, with 10 bases sitting between them. CDR1 and CDR2 (germline): SGHVS, FNYEAQ. The CDR3 spells CASSLGAGLSGNTIYF. The CDR3 nucleotides are TGTGCCAGCAGCTTAGGGGCAGGCCTCTCTGGAAACACCATATATTTT.

V usage is TRBV4-2 and J usage is TRBJ1-3, with 7 bases identical to TRBD1. CDR3 length: 15 residues. V lost 4 bases to trimming and J lost 9 bases; unmatched junction nucleotides: 12. Germline V CDR1 and CDR2: LGHNA, YNFKEQ. CDR3 region: CASSLADREVSTIYF. CDR3 nucleotides: TGTGCCAGCAGCCTAGCCGACAGGGAGGTAAGCACCATATATTTT.

This clone occurred a few times. The chain joins TRBV29-1 to TRBJ1-3, with 10 bases fitting TRBD1. The CDR3 is made up of 14 amino acids. V shed 6 bases, J shed 2 bases, and the junction held 4 bases outside the gene matches. Germline CDR1 SQVTM, CDR2 ANQGSEA. In DNA form, the CDR3 reads TGCAGCGTGGGTGGACAGGGGGCTGGAAACACCATATATTTT. Amino acid sequence: CSVGGQGAGNTIYF.

This clone occurred once. The rearrangement uses TRBV2 and TRBJ2-2; D call uncertain. The CDR3 runs 13 residues. Germline V gene lookup returns CDR1 SNHLY and CDR2 FYNNEI. Trimming stripped 7 bases from V and 6 bases from J, with 12 bases between. CDR3 amino acids: CASINQVPGELFF. In DNA form, the CDR3 reads TGTGCCAGCATCAACCAGGTACCCGGGGAGCTGTTTTTT.

The chain joins TRBV19 to TRBJ2-7, with 8 bases that match TRBD2. Germline V gives CDR1 LNHDA, CDR2 SQIVND (reference sequence). The CDR3 has 16 residues. V shed 7 bases, J shed 0 bases, and the junction held 11 bases outside the gene matches. As DNA, the CDR3 is TGTGCCAGTACCTCTAGGGGGACTAGACACTCCTACGAGCAGTACTTC. Protein sequence: CASTSRGTRHSYEQYF.

This clone was counted a single time. The rearrangement joins TRBV6-5 to TRBJ1-3; D is possibly TRBD1 (5 bases). Trimming cost V 0 bases and J 4 bases, with 13 bases left between them. CDR3 length: 16 amino acids. Germline values: CDR1 MNHEY, CDR2 SVGAGI. The CDR3 here is CASSYSAGIAGNTIYF. DNA for the CDR3: TGTGCCAGCAGTTACTCGGCAGGGATCGCCGGAAACACCATATATTTT.

The J gene is TRBJ2-7, the V gene TRBV25-1; TRBD1 matches 7 bases. This CDR3 has 13 amino acids. The germline CDR1 and CDR2 sequences are MGHDK and SYGVNS. With 7 bases clipped from V and 3 bases from J, the junction kept 6 bases outside the gene matches. The CDR3 protein is CASTRTGRYEQYF. In DNA form, the CDR3 reads TGTGCCAGCACTAGGACAGGACGCTACGAGCAGTACTTC.

In DNA form, the CDR3 reads TGTGCCAGCAGCAATCACAGTCGGGGAAAAAATTCAGCGGGAGGTGCGAACACCGGGGAGCTGTTTTTT. Translated, it gives CASSNHSRGKNSAGGANTGELFF. J is TRBJ2-2 and V is TRBV21-1; the table gives TRBD2 as D, unverified against the DNA. TRBV21-1 is a documented pseudogene. There are 23 residues in the CDR3.

The CDR3 DNA follows: TGTGCCAGCAGCGCCGTTCAGGGGGTAAACACTGAAGCTTTCTTT. Translating it yields CASSAVQGVNTEAFF. The rearrangement uses TRBV9 and TRBJ1-1; TRBD1 aligns across 7 bases. The ends lost 3 bases at V and 2 bases at J; junction bases unmatched: 7. This CDR3 contains 15 residues. The germline gives CDR1 SGDLS, CDR2 YYNGEE.

This clone was recorded only once. The chain carries TRBV4-3 and TRBJ2-5; possibly TRBD2 for D (7 bases). The CDR3 covers 15 residues. The germline CDR1 and CDR2 sequences are LGHNA and YSLEER. Between the trimmed V and J ends, which lost 1 base and 5 bases, there was a span of 14 bases. In DNA, the CDR3 is TGCGCCAGCAGCCAAGGCGGGGGCCCTCGGGAGACCCAGTACTTC. Translated, it gives CASSQGGGPRETQYF.

The V call is TRBV30, the J call TRBJ2-2, with 8 positions matching TRBD1. The CDR3 runs 15 residues. V lost 2 bases, J lost 5 bases, and 7 bases stayed unmatched. Germline V CDR1 and CDR2: GTSNPN, SVGIG (reference sequence). The CDR3 here is CAWSTGQGRTGELFF. The CDR3 DNA reads TGTGCCTGGAGTACAGGACAGGGCAGGACCGGGGAGCTGTTTTTT.

V usage is TRBV7-2 and J usage is TRBJ2-3; no reliable D call. Germline values: CDR1 SGHTA, CDR2 FQGNSA. CDR3 length equals 13 residues. Trimming removed 5 bases at V and 1 base at J, with 7 bases between. The CDR3 region has the DNA TGTGCCAGCAGCCCCCTACGCACAGATACGCAGTATTTT. Translated, it gives CASSPLRTDTQYF.

This clone was counted only a few times. The CDR3 bases are TGCGCCAGCAGCTTGAATATGGGGACAGTGAATTCACCCCTCCACTTT. Protein: CASSLNMGTVNSPLHF. The chain links TRBV5-1 to TRBJ1-6, with 7 bases that match TRBD1. CDR1 is SGHRS, CDR2 YFSETQ, per germline. V lost 1 base, J lost 7 bases, and 8 bases stayed unmatched. The CDR3 extends over 16 amino acids.

This rearrangement joins TRBV9 to TRBJ1-1, with 8 bases matching TRBD1. Trimming cost V 0 bases and J 1 base; bases outside gene matches: 8. The CDR3 runs 17 residues. The V gene's germline CDR1 is SGDLS and CDR2 YYNGEE. CDR3: CASSVGGWGTGNTEAFF. The CDR3 nucleotides are TGTGCCAGCAGCGTAGGGGGCTGGGGGACAGGGAACACTGAAGCTTTCTTT.

The chain carries TRBV13 and TRBJ2-3, with D possibly TRBD2 on 5 matching bases. The CDR3 runs to 16 residues. Trimming left V 4 bases short and J 1 base short, with 15 bases between. The germline V gene has CDR1 PRHDT and CDR2 FYEKMQ (reference sequence). The CDR3 protein is CASSSPGSGGTDTQYF. The DNA for the CDR3 is TGTGCCAGCAGCTCCCCGGGGAGCGGAGGCACAGATACGCAGTATTTT.

This chain joins TRBV5-1 and TRBJ2-1; 7 bases are a match to TRBD1. Trimming took 0 bases from V and 5 from J; bases not matched to a gene: 5. The CDR3 is 15 residues long. Germline V gene sequence: CDR1 SGHRS, CDR2 YFSETQ. The CDR3 nucleotides read TGCGCCAGCAGCTTGGCCCTGACAGGGAACAATGAGCAGTTCTTC. Translating gives CASSLALTGNNEQFF. Based on the CDR3 plus reference TRBV5-1 and TRBJ2-1, the full variable domain is KAGVTQTPRYLIKTRGQQVTLSCSPISGHRSVSWYQQTPGQGLQFLFEYFSETQRNKGNFPGRFSGRQFSNSRSEMNVSTLELGDSALYLCASSLALTGNNEQFFGPGTRLTVL.

V is TRBV6-6 and J is TRBJ2-7; TRBD1 matches 7 bases. CDR1 is MNHNY and CDR2 is SVGAGI in the germline V gene (reference sequence). The V and J ends lost 8 bases and 0 bases, in that order; junction bases with no gene match: 4. The CDR3 is 13 residues long. CDR3 region: CASQRDSSYEQYF. DNA for the CDR3: TGTGCCAGCCAACGGGACAGCTCCTACGAGCAGTACTTC.

The V gene is TRBV7-9, the J gene TRBJ2-2; TRBD2 matches 9 bases. Per the germline V gene, CDR1 is SEHNR and CDR2 is FQNEAQ (reference sequence). CDR3 size: 16 residues. After removal of 1 base from V and 7 bases from J, the junction contained 7 bases not matched to a gene. The CDR3 DNA is TGTGCCAGCAGCTTAGAGGCGGGGGGGCCCGGCGGGGAGCTGTTTTTT. As protein: CASSLEAGGPGGELFF.

The genes are TRBV6-1 and TRBJ2-5, with a weak D call TRBD1 (6 bases). Germline loops: CDR1 MNHNS, CDR2 SASEGT. CDR3 size: 13 residues. Trimming removed 6 bases at V and 3 bases at J, with 11 bases between. This CDR3 reads CASSPGTKETQYF. CDR3 coding DNA: TGTGCCAGCAGCCCCGGGACAAAAGAGACCCAGTACTTC.

The rearrangement uses TRBV6-5 and TRBJ2-7; TRBD2 is a possible D gene (5 bases). Per the germline V gene, CDR1 is MNHEY and CDR2 is SVGAGI. The V gene lost 0 bases and the J gene lost 6 bases, with 15 bases spanning the gap. The CDR3 is made up of 15 amino acids. DNA of the CDR3: TGTGCCAGCAGTTACTCGAGGCGGGCCCCTGTCGAGCAGTACTTC. It encodes CASSYSRRAPVEQYF.

J is TRBJ2-7 and V is TRBV4-2; D is possibly TRBD2 (5 bases). V lost 0 bases and J 2 bases, leaving 14 bases between the germline ends. CDR1 and CDR2 (germline): LGHNA, YNFKEQ. This CDR3 contains 16 residues. In DNA form, the CDR3 reads TGTGCCAGCAGCCAAGACACCGGACTGACGACCTACGAGCAGTACTTC. Amino acid sequence: CASSQDTGLTTYEQYF.

V gene TRBV30 combines with J gene TRBJ1-2; TRBD1 aligns across 8 bases. The V gene end was trimmed by 1 base and the J gene end by 4 bases; junction bases not matched to a gene: 5. The CDR3 totals 14 residues. Germline V gives CDR1 GTSNPN, CDR2 SVGIG (reference sequence). CDR3 coding DNA: TGTGCCTGGAGTGGGGCAGGGGGCTTCTATGGCTACACCTTC. This encodes CAWSGAGGFYGYTF.

The chain links TRBV7-4 to TRBJ2-7, with TRBD2 as a possible D gene (6 bases). Deletions cut 6 bases from V and 1 base from J, with 16 bases between. Germline V lookup: CDR1 SGHVT, CDR2 SQSDAQ. The CDR3 spans 15 residues. The CDR3 sequence: CASSLRDFGSYEQYF. For the CDR3, the DNA is TGTGCCAGCAGTCTCCGGGACTTCGGGTCCTACGAGCAGTACTTC.